A single sample gave rise to the 25 T cell receptor beta chains below, sequenced in a study of response to subunit inactivated influenza vaccine. TCRdb recomputed calls from the RT-PCR reads with MiXCR, one row per CDR3 protein. The profile shows around 580,000 distinct CDR3 sequences, roughly 12% of them singletons. The sample was PBMCs from blood, taken on the day of vaccination. Receptor source: a man in his forties or fifties who received an inactivated influenza vaccine.

This clonotype has ten or more counts. V is TRBV28 and J is TRBJ2-5, with a weak D call TRBD1 (6 bases). V lost 3 bases, J lost 1 base, and 15 bases lay in between. Germline V gives CDR1 MDHEN, CDR2 SYDVKM. There are 16 residues in the CDR3. The DNA of the CDR3 is TGTGCCAGCAGTTTCAGCCGGATGGACAGCCAAGAGACCCAGTACTTC. Amino acid sequence: CASSFSRMDSQETQYF.

This clonotype was counted ten times or more. The V and J genes are TRBV29-1 and TRBJ2-1; the D is unclear. The germline V gene has CDR1 SQVTM and CDR2 ANQGSEA. Trimming removed 3 bases at V and 0 bases at J, with 6 bases between. CDR3 length: 13 residues. The CDR3 coding sequence is TGCAGCGTTGATAGCAGCTCCTACAATGAGCAGTTCTTC. The encoded protein is CSVDSSSYNEQFF.

This clonotype was recorded at least ten times. CDR3 protein: CATGSQGYSNQPQHF. The CDR3 nucleotides read TGTGCCACCGGGTCCCAGGGTTATAGCAATCAGCCCCAGCATTTT. V usage is TRBV15 and J usage is TRBJ1-5; possibly TRBD1 for D (5 bases). This CDR3 contains 15 residues. Per germline, CDR1 LNHNV and CDR2 YYDKDF (reference sequence). V was clipped by 8 bases and J by 0 bases, with 14 bases between them.

This clonotype came up a few times. The genes are TRBV19 and TRBJ2-1; D unclear. Per germline, CDR1 LNHDA and CDR2 SQIVND (reference sequence). V lost 6 bases and J lost 4, with 4 bases in between. The CDR3 runs to 11 residues. CDR3 sequence: CASRQYNEQFF. Here the CDR3 DNA reads TGTGCCAGTAGGCAGTACAATGAGCAGTTCTTC. Using reference TRBV19 and TRBJ2-1 for the parts outside the CDR3, the full variable domain is DGGITQSPKYLFRKEGQNVTLSCEQNLNHDAMYWYRQDPGQGLRLIYYSQIVNDFQKGDIAEGYSVSREKKESFPLTVTSAQKNPTAFYLCASRQYNEQFFGPGTRLTVL.

This clonotype showed up just a few times. The V and J genes are TRBV6-2 or TRBV6-3 and TRBJ2-7; D is possibly TRBD1 (6 bases). The CDR3 sequence is 15 residues long. Germline V gene data show CDR1 as MNHEY and CDR2 as SVGEGT. Trimming took 5 bases from V and 6 from J, leaving 20 bases between them. The CDR3 is CASSRYRALSGEQYF. The CDR3 DNA reads TGTGCCAGCAGTAGATACAGGGCACTCTCGGGCGAGCAGTACTTC.

This sequence joins TRBV12-3 or TRBV12-4 and TRBJ2-7, with D maybe TRBD2 (6 bases). This CDR3 is 14 amino acids long. The V and J ends lost 5 bases and 3 bases respectively, with 14 bases between them. This chain's CDR3 is CASSPAGRGYEQYF. The DNA of the CDR3 is TGTGCCAGCAGTCCTGCGGGACGCGGCTACGAGCAGTACTTC.

This clonotype was seen ten or more times. The chain is built from TRBV7-9 and TRBJ2-7; 12 positions match TRBD2. V lost 5 bases, J lost 1 base, and 3 bases stayed unmatched. The CDR3 contains 15 residues. Per germline, CDR1 SEHNR and CDR2 FQNEAQ (reference sequence). The CDR3 sequence is CASSPLAGGSYEQYF. For the CDR3, the DNA is TGTGCCAGCAGCCCCCTAGCGGGGGGGTCCTACGAGCAGTACTTC.

This clonotype was seen a few times. The chain carries TRBV7-8 and TRBJ2-3, with D tentatively TRBD1 or TRBD2 (5 bases each). Trimming pared 7 bases from V and 3 bases from J, leaving 14 bases between. Germline CDR1 reads SGHVS; CDR2 reads FQNEAQ. This CDR3 region has 14 residues. The DNA for the CDR3 is TGTGCCAGCAACCGTCGGGGCGGGACAGATACGCAGTATTTT. It codes for CASNRRGGTDTQYF.

This clonotype occurred a few times. V is TRBV12-3 or TRBV12-4 and J is TRBJ1-1; D not certain. The V end lost 4 bases, the J end lost 1 base, and 7 bases lay between the germline ends. The CDR3 spans 13 residues. The CDR3 region is CASSSFGNTEAFF. Written as DNA, the CDR3 is TGTGCCAGCAGTTCGTTCGGGAACACTGAAGCTTTCTTT.

In this sample, this clonotype turned up many times. The V gene is TRBV7-2, the J gene TRBJ2-1; TRBD2 agrees at 7 bases. CDR3 length: 12 residues. Germline CDR1 is SGHTA and CDR2 is FQGNSA. The trim removed 4 bases at V and 9 bases at J, leaving 3 bases unmatched. CDR3: CASSSSGIEQFF. CDR3 bases: TGTGCCAGCAGCTCCAGCGGGATTGAGCAGTTCTTC.

The rearrangement links TRBV28 to TRBJ2-5; TRBD1 aligns across 10 bases. This CDR3 contains 14 residues. CDR1 MDHEN and CDR2 SYDVKM come from the germline V gene. V shed 3 bases and J 5 bases; nucleotides not matched to a gene: 3. The CDR3 reads CASSFDRGHETQYF. CDR3 DNA sequence: TGTGCCAGCAGTTTCGACAGGGGGCACGAGACCCAGTACTTC.

This clonotype was observed a handful of times. The rearrangement links TRBV7-9 to TRBJ2-5; D is perhaps TRBD1 (6 bases). Germline V gene sequence: CDR1 SEHNR, CDR2 FQNEAQ (reference sequence). The V end was cut by 3 bases, the J end by 5 bases, with 22 bases between. The CDR3 is 17 residues long. CDR3 bases: TGTGCCAGCAGCTTCCACCACAGAATGGGGACAATCGAGACCCAGTACTTC. Protein product: CASSFHHRMGTIETQYF. Full variable domain (missing parts from reference TRBV7-9 and TRBJ2-5): DTGVSQNPRHKITKRGQNVTFRCDPISEHNRLYWYRQTLGQGPEFLTYFQNEAQLEKSRLLSDRFSAERPKGSFSTLEIQRTEQGDSAMYLCASSFHHRMGTIETQYFGPGTRLLVL.

V gene TRBV28 combines with J gene TRBJ2-7; TRBD1 aligns across 9 bases. After removal of 6 bases from V and 7 bases from J, the junction contained 10 bases not matched to a gene. The CDR3 is 14 residues long. The germline CDR1 and CDR2 sequences are MDHEN and SYDVKM. The CDR3: CASRLTGGNGEQYF. In DNA, the CDR3 is TGTGCCAGCAGACTGACAGGGGGGAACGGTGAGCAGTACTTC.

This clonotype was found a few times. The gene calls are TRBV29-1 and TRBJ2-3; no clear D gene. Per germline, CDR1 SQVTM and CDR2 ANQGSEA. Trimming shortened V by 0 bases and J by 4 bases, and 8 bases separated the two germline ends. CDR3 length: 13 amino acids. CDR3 residues: CSVEEHQADTQYF. The CDR3 DNA follows: TGCAGCGTTGAAGAGCATCAGGCAGATACGCAGTATTTT.

The chain recombines TRBV6-5 with TRBJ2-7; D unclear. V lost 0 bases and J 3 bases, leaving 9 bases between the germline ends. Looked up from germline, CDR1 is MNHEY and CDR2 is SVGAGI. The CDR3 consists of 14 residues. CDR3 DNA: TGTGCCAGCAGTTACTCGTACAGTCACTACGAGCAGTACTTC. It translates to CASSYSYSHYEQYF.

V usage is TRBV5-1 and J usage is TRBJ1-1; perhaps TRBD1 as D (6 bases). Looked up from germline, CDR1 is SGHRS and CDR2 is YFSETQ. The V end lost 3 bases, the J end lost 4 bases, and 13 bases lay between the germline ends. The CDR3 runs 14 residues. The CDR3 DNA sequence: TGCGCCAGCAGCTCACAGGGTGGCCCCACTGAAGCTTTCTTT. This translates into CASSSQGGPTEAFF. Looking up the rest from reference TRBV5-1 and TRBJ1-1 gives the full variable domain: KAGVTQTPRYLIKTRGQQVTLSCSPISGHRSVSWYQQTPGQGLQFLFEYFSETQRNKGNFPGRFSGRQFSNSRSEMNVSTLELGDSALYLCASSSQGGPTEAFFGQGTRLTVV.

This clonotype occurred a few times. The chain has TRBV7-9 and TRBJ2-1, with 11 bases fitting TRBD1. Germline CDR1 and CDR2: SEHNR and FQNEAQ (reference sequence). The CDR3 spans 17 residues. The V segment lost 5 bases and the J segment 4 bases; nucleotides outside the gene matches: 10. The DNA for the CDR3 is TGTGCCAGCAGCCCACCCCCGGGACAGGGGGATTACAATGAGCAGTTCTTC. It translates to CASSPPPGQGDYNEQFF.

This sequence joins TRBV30 and TRBJ2-5; TRBD2 matches 8 bases. Germline V lookup: CDR1 GTSNPN, CDR2 SVGIG (reference sequence). This CDR3 region has 16 residues. The J segment lost 4 bases and the V segment lost 2 bases, leaving 12 bases of the junction unmatched. CDR3 in amino acids: CAWSSGGAGSLETQYF. The CDR3 DNA follows: TGTGCCTGGAGTAGCGGGGGTGCCGGATCACTAGAGACCCAGTACTTC. The full variable domain, rest sourced from reference TRBV30 and TRBJ2-5, is SQTIHQWPATLVQPVGSPLSLECTVEGTSNPNLYWYRQAAGRGLQLLFYSVGIGQISSEVPQNLSASRPQDRQFILSSKKLLLSDSGFYLCAWSSGGAGSLETQYFGPGTRLLVL.

V and J are TRBV6-2 or TRBV6-3 and TRBJ2-2; 13 bases are shared with TRBD2. Germline V gene sequence: CDR1 MNHEY, CDR2 SVGEGT. The CDR3 length is 20 residues. Unmatched junction bases numbered 14, after V lost 6 bases and J lost 1 base. The DNA for the CDR3 is TGTGCCAGCAGCGCCCGACAACTAGCGGGAGGGCTAGAGAACACCGGGGAGCTGTTTTTT. Translation gives CASSARQLAGGLENTGELFF.

The chain has TRBV4-3 and TRBJ2-7, with a weak D call TRBD2 (6 bases). The germline V and J ends were trimmed by 0 bases and 6 bases, with 15 bases remaining between them. Germline V gene sequence: CDR1 LGHNA, CDR2 YSLEER. CDR3 length: 15 residues. For the CDR3, the DNA is TGCGCCAGCAGCCAAGACGGGGACTTCGCGGGCGAGCAGTACTTC. Its translation: CASSQDGDFAGEQYF.

The table lists this clonotype with a few counts. This sequence joins TRBV28 and TRBJ1-1; weak D call: TRBD1 (5 bases). Germline CDR1 reads MDHEN; CDR2 reads SYDVKM. The ends were cut back, 6 bases at V and 1 base at J, with 15 bases in the middle. CDR3 size: 15 residues. In nucleotides, the CDR3 is TGTGCCAGCAGCTCCCCCCGGGGGTGGAACACTGAAGCTTTCTTT. It codes for CASSSPRGWNTEAFF.

This clonotype was observed a few times. The chain links TRBV10-3 to TRBJ2-3; D is uncertain. Germline V gene sequence: CDR1 ENHRY, CDR2 SYGVKD. Between the trimmed V and J ends, which lost 0 bases and 5 bases, there was a span of 6 bases. The CDR3 is 13 residues long. This chain's CDR3 is CAISESEIDTQYF. The CDR3 DNA follows: TGTGCCATCAGTGAGTCTGAGATAGATACGCAGTATTTT.

The rearrangement uses TRBV7-2 and TRBJ2-3; D gene unclear. CDR3 size: 15 residues. The germline V gene has CDR1 SGHTA and CDR2 FQGNSA. V lost 0 bases and J 4 bases, leaving 11 bases between the germline ends. CDR3 sequence: CASSLALRTADTQYF. CDR3 nucleotide sequence: TGTGCCAGCAGCTTAGCGCTCAGAACTGCAGATACGCAGTATTTT.

In this sample, this clonotype turned up a few times. V gene TRBV6-2 or TRBV6-3 combines with J gene TRBJ2-1; TRBD2 matches at 8 bases. Trimming removed 4 bases from V and 8 bases from J; junction bases left unmatched: 16. The germline V gene encodes CDR1 MNHEY and CDR2 SVGEGT. There are 17 residues in the CDR3. CDR3 DNA sequence: TGTGCCAGCAGTTCCACCAAAGGACTAGCTGCGGTGTATGAGCAGTTCTTC. Its protein is CASSSTKGLAAVYEQFF.

The chain employs TRBV7-2 and TRBJ2-3; possibly TRBD2 for D (5 bases). The germline V gene encodes CDR1 SGHTA and CDR2 FQGNSA. V lost 11 bases and J lost 1, with 13 bases in between. The CDR3 is made up of 13 amino acids. Here the CDR3 DNA reads TGTGCCGGAGGCCGACCCGGCACAGATACGCAGTATTTT. Its translation is CAGGRPGTDTQYF.